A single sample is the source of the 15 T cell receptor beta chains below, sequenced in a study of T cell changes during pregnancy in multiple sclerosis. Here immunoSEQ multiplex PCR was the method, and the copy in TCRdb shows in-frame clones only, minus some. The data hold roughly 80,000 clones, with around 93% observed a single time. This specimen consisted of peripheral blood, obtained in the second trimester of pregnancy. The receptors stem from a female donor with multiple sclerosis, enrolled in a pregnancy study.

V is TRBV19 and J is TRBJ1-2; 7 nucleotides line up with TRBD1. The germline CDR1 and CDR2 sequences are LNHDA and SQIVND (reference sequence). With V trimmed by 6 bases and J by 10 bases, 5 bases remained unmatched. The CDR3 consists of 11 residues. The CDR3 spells CASSVGQAYTF. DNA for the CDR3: TGTGCCAGTAGCGTCGGACAGGCCTACACCTTC.

In nucleotides, the CDR3 is TGTGCCAGCAGCTTGCGGGGGGCCTCAGATACGCAGTATTTT. Translated: CASSLRGASDTQYF. This chain joins TRBV5-4 and TRBJ2-3; TRBD2 is a possible D gene (7 bases). Between the trimmed V and J ends, which lost 1 base and 4 bases, there was a span of 10 bases. The CDR3 has 14 amino acids. CDR1 and CDR2 from the germline V gene are SGHNT and YYREEE (reference sequence).

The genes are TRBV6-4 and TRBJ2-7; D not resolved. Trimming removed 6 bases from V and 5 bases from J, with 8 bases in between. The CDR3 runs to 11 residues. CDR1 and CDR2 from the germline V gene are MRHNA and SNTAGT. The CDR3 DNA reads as TGTGCCAGCAGCGATGGCCACGAGCAGTACTTC. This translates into CASSDGHEQYF.

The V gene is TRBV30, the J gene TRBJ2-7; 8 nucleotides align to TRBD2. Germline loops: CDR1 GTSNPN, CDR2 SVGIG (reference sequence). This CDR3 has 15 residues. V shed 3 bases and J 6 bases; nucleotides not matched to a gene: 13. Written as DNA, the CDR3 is TGTGCCTGGAGCCGTGGATTAGCGGGAATCGGCGAGCAGTACTTC. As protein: CAWSRGLAGIGEQYF. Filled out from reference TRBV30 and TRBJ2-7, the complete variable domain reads SQTIHQWPATLVQPVGSPLSLECTVEGTSNPNLYWYRQAAGRGLQLLFYSVGIGQISSEVPQNLSASRPQDRQFILSSKKLLLSDSGFYLCAWSRGLAGIGEQYFGPGTRLTVT.

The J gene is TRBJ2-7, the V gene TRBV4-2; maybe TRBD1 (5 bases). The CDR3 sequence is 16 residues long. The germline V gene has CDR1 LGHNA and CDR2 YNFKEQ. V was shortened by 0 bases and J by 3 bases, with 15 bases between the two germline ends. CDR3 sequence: CASSQEVVGAVYEQYF. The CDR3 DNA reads TGTGCCAGCAGCCAAGAAGTGGTTGGGGCAGTCTACGAGCAGTACTTC.

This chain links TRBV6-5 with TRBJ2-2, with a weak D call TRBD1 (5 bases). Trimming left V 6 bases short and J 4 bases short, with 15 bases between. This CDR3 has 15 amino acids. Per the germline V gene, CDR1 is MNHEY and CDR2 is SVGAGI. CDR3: CASRDDSIGTGELFF. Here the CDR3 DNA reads TGTGCCAGCAGAGACGACAGTATCGGCACCGGGGAGCTGTTTTTT.

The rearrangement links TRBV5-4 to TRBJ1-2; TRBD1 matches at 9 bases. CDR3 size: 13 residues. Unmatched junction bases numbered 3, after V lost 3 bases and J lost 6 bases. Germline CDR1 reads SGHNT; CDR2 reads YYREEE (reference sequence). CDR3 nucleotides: TGTGCCAGCAGCTCGGACAGGGGTCATGGCTACACCTTC. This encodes CASSSDRGHGYTF.

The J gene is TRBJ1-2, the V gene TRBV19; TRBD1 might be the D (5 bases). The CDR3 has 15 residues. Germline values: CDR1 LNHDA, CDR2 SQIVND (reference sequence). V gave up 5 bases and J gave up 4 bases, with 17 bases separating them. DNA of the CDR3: TGTGCCAGTAGTTCCGCCCCCGGACAACCCTATGGCTACACCTTC. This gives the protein CASSSAPGQPYGYTF.

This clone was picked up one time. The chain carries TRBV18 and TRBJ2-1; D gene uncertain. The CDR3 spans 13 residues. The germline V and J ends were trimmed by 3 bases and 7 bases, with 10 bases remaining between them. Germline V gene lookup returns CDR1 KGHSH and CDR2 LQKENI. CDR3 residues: CASSPNYKNEQFF. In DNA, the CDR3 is TGTGCCAGCTCACCGAATTACAAAAATGAGCAGTTCTTC. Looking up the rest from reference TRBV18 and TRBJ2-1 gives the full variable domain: NAGVMQNPRHLVRRRGQEARLRCSPMKGHSHVYWYRQLPEEGLKFMVYLQKENIIDESGMPKERFSAEFPKEGPSILRIQQVVRGDSAAYFCASSPNYKNEQFFGPGTRLTVL.

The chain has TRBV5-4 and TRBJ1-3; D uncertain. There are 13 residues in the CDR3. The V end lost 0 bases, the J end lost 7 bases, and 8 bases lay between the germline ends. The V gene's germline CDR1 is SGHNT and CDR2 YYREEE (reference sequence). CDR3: CASSLGRSNTIYF. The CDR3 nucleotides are TGTGCCAGCAGCTTGGGAAGGAGCAACACCATATATTTT.

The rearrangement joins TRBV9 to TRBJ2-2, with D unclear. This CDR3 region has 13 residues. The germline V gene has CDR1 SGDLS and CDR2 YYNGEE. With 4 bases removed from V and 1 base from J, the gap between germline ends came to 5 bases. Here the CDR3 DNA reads TGTGCCAGCAGCCCTTTGAACACCGGGGAGCTGTTTTTT. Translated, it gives CASSPLNTGELFF.

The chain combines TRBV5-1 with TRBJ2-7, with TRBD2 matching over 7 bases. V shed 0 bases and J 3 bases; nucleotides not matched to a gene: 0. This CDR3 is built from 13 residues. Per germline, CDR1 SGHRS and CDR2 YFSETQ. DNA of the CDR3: TGCGCCAGCAGCTTGGGGGGGGGCTACGAGCAGTACTTC. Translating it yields CASSLGGGYEQYF. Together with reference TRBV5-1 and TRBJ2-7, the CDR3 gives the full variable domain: KAGVTQTPRYLIKTRGQQVTLSCSPISGHRSVSWYQQTPGQGLQFLFEYFSETQRNKGNFPGRFSGRQFSNSRSEMNVSTLELGDSALYLCASSLGGGYEQYFGPGTRLTVT.

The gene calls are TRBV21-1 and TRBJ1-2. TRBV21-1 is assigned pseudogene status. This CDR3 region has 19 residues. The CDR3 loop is CASSKRSGIRLCRNYGYTF. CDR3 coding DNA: TGTGCCAGCAGCAAAAGGAGCGGGATCCGGCTCTGTCGTAACTATGGCTACACCTTC.

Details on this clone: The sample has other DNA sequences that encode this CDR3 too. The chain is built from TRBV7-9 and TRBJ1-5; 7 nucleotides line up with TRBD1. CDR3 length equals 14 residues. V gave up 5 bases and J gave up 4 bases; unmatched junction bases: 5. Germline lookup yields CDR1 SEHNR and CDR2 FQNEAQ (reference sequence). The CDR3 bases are TGTGCCAGCAGCCTCTCGACAGGGAATCAGCCCCAGCATTTT. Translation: CASSLSTGNQPQHF.

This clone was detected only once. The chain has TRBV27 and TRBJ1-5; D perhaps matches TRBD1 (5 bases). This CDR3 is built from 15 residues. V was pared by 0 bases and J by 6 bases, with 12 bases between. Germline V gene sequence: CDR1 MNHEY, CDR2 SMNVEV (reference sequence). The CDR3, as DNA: TGTGCCAGCAGTTTATCAATGGAGGGACTTCAGCCCCAGCATTTT. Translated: CASSLSMEGLQPQHF.